Presented here are 17 T cell receptor beta chains from one specimen sequenced in a study of blood T cell repertoires in COVID-19. Sequencing used immunoSEQ multiplex PCR; TCRdb keeps in-frame clones, though not all of them. The data show under 35,000 clones, approximately 90% seen once. The sequenced sample was peripheral blood. These receptor sequences come from a human donor in a cohort sampled during active COVID-19.

The rearrangement links TRBV6-2 or TRBV6-3 to TRBJ1-1, with a weak D call TRBD1 (5 bases). The CDR3 has 13 residues. From germline, CDR1 is MNHEY and CDR2 SVGEGT. The V and J ends lost 8 bases and 5 bases respectively, with 15 bases between them. The CDR3 bases are TGTGCCAGCCGCCGAGTGGGGGGAACTGAAGCTTTCTTT. This encodes CASRRVGGTEAFF.

V is TRBV2 and J is TRBJ2-2; D ambiguous. This CDR3 contains 13 residues. Trimming removed 3 bases from V and 3 bases from J, with 5 bases in between. In germline, CDR1 is SNHLY, CDR2 FYNNEI. CDR3 sequence: CASSDIDTGELFF. CDR3 bases: TGTGCCAGCAGTGACATAGACACCGGGGAGCTGTTTTTT.

The chain links TRBV19 to TRBJ1-6; D is ambiguous. The CDR3 spans 17 residues. Germline assignment: CDR1 LNHDA and CDR2 SQIVND (reference sequence). The V end was cut by 1 base, the J end by 0 bases, with 10 bases between. CDR3 in DNA: TGTGCCAGTAGTATAGTTGGCGGAAGCTCCTATAATTCACCCCTCCACTTT. Its translation is CASSIVGGSSYNSPLHF.

V and J are TRBV6-5 and TRBJ1-2, with D possibly matching TRBD1 (5 bases). V dropped 7 bases and J dropped 5 bases, with 11 bases sitting between them. Looked up from germline, CDR1 is MNHEY and CDR2 is SVGAGI. The length of the CDR3 is 12 residues. The CDR3 DNA follows: TGTGCCAGCATCGGACGGGGGTATGGCTACACCTTC. It translates to CASIGRGYGYTF.

This chain joins TRBV7-2 and TRBJ2-1; TRBD1 is a possible D gene (5 bases). Germline-derived CDR1 and CDR2 are SGHTA and FQGNSA. This CDR3 contains 13 residues. Trimming pared 0 bases from V and 6 bases from J, leaving 6 bases between. The CDR3 region has the DNA TGTGCCAGCAGCTTAGCAAGGGGCAATGAGCAGTTCTTC. Translation: CASSLARGNEQFF.

The rearrangement joins TRBV7-2 to TRBJ2-5; 9 nucleotides line up with TRBD2. The CDR3 consists of 16 residues. V lost 4 bases to trimming and J lost 9 bases; unmatched junction nucleotides: 15. CDR1 and CDR2 from the germline V gene are SGHTA and FQGNSA. CDR3 nucleotide sequence: TGTGCCAGCAGCTCGAGACCAGCGGGGGGAGAGGTGGCCCAGTACTTC. This codes for CASSSRPAGGEVAQYF. Looking up the rest from reference TRBV7-2 and TRBJ2-5 gives the full variable domain: GAGVSQSPSNKVTEKGKDVELRCDPISGHTALYWYRQSLGQGLEFLIYFQGNSAPDKSGLPSDRFSAERTGGSVSTLTIQRTQQEDSAVYLCASSSRPAGGEVAQYFGPGTRLLVL.

The chain has TRBV7-2 and TRBJ2-3, with D possibly TRBD2 on 6 matching bases. The CDR3 runs 16 residues. V was trimmed by 7 bases and J by 2 bases, leaving 19 bases between them. CDR1 is SGHTA and CDR2 is FQGNSA in the germline V gene. The CDR3 loop is CASTHYGGIPTDTQYF. The DNA for the CDR3 is TGTGCCAGCACCCACTACGGCGGGATACCCACAGATACGCAGTATTTT.

The chain couples TRBV4-3 to TRBJ2-7; TRBD1 aligns across 9 bases. The germline V gene has CDR1 LGHNA and CDR2 YSLEER. The CDR3 is 17 residues long. The CDR3 coding sequence is TGCGCCAGCAGCCAAGATCGAGAAGGGACAGGGTTCTACGGGCAGTACGTC. Protein product: CASSQDREGTGFYGQYV.

J is TRBJ1-2 and V is TRBV15; D remains ambiguous. V was cut by 0 bases and J by 3 bases, with 8 bases left in between. The germline gives CDR1 LNHNV, CDR2 YYDKDF (reference sequence). The CDR3 spans 14 residues. The CDR3 DNA sequence: TGTGCCACCAGCAGAGACGGTCAATACTATGGCTACACCTTC. Amino acids: CATSRDGQYYGYTF.

The chain is built from TRBV7-6 and TRBJ1-3; no definite D call. The CDR3 consists of 13 residues. The germline gives CDR1 SGHVS, CDR2 FNYEAQ. The V end lost 5 bases, the J end lost 7 bases, and 12 bases lay between the germline ends. Here the CDR3 DNA reads TGTGCCAGCAGCGGAGACCCGCGGAACACCATATATTTT. As protein: CASSGDPRNTIYF. The whole variable domain, filled in from reference TRBV7-6 and TRBJ1-3, reads GAGVSQSPRYKVTKRGQDVALRCDPISGHVSLYWYRQALGQGPEFLTYFNYEAQQDKSGLPNDRFSAERPEGSISTLTIQRTEQRDSAMYRCASSGDPRNTIYFGEGSWLTVV.

The V gene is TRBV9, the J gene TRBJ2-2; weak D call: TRBD1 (5 bases). The CDR3 spans 19 residues. Germline assignment: CDR1 SGDLS and CDR2 YYNGEE. Trimming removed 0 bases from V and 1 base from J, with 19 bases in between. The CDR3 bases are TGTGCCAGCAGCGTAGAATCGTTTTTGAGGACATTGAACACCGGGGAGCTGTTTTTT. This gives the protein CASSVESFLRTLNTGELFF. Looking up the rest from reference TRBV9 and TRBJ2-2 gives the full variable domain: DSGVTQTPKHLITATGQRVTLRCSPRSGDLSVYWYQQSLDQGLQFLIQYYNGEERAKGNILERFSAQQFPDLHSELNLSSLELGDSALYFCASSVESFLRTLNTGELFFGEGSRLTVL.

J is TRBJ1-2 and V is TRBV20-1; tentatively, D is TRBD1 (5 bases). Trimming took 8 bases from V and 8 from J, leaving 15 bases between them. From germline, CDR1 is DFQATT and CDR2 SNEGSKA (reference sequence). CDR3 size: 11 residues. The CDR3 loop reads CSPRSGEGYTF. CDR3 DNA: TGCAGTCCGCGGTCGGGGGAAGGCTACACCTTC.

The CDR3 sequence is CASSSGPRDQPQHF. CDR3 sequence (DNA): TGCGCCAGCAGCTCAGGGCCCCGGGATCAGCCCCAGCATTTT. V gene TRBV4-1 combines with J gene TRBJ1-5; tentatively, D is TRBD1 (5 bases). Trimming removed 5 bases from V and 5 bases from J, with 13 bases in between. Germline V lookup: CDR1 MGHRA, CDR2 YSYEKL. This CDR3 region has 14 residues.

As DNA, the CDR3 is TGCAGCGTTGTGGGGCTTGGCGCCGGGGAGCTGTTTTTT. As protein: CSVVGLGAGELFF. The chain joins TRBV29-1 to TRBJ2-2, with D perhaps TRBD1 (5 bases). Germline CDR1 and CDR2: SQVTM and ANQGSEA. Trimming removed 4 bases at V and 6 bases at J, with 12 bases between. The length of the CDR3 is 13 residues.

Points on this clone: Additional DNA sequences in this sample encode the identical CDR3. The J gene is TRBJ1-5, the V gene TRBV6-5; possibly TRBD1 for D (5 bases). V lost 6 bases, J lost 2 bases, and 5 bases lay in between. This CDR3 has 12 residues. Germline lookup yields CDR1 MNHEY and CDR2 SVGAGI. The chain's CDR3 is CASRGGNQPQHF. In nucleotides, the CDR3 is TGTGCCAGCAGAGGGGGCAATCAGCCCCAGCATTTT.

The rearrangement uses TRBV28 and TRBJ2-3; TRBD1 agrees at 8 bases. The CDR3 has 14 residues. Trimming took 8 bases from V and 2 from J; bases not matched to a gene: 6. Germline CDR1 MDHEN, CDR2 SYDVKM. The CDR3 sequence is CASLRDRNTDTQYF. The CDR3 coding sequence is TGTGCCAGCCTCCGGGACAGGAACACAGATACGCAGTATTTT.

The chain employs TRBV28 and TRBJ1-2; TRBD1 is a possible D gene (5 bases). CDR3 length: 17 amino acids. V lost 3 bases to trimming and J lost 0 bases, with 17 bases between them. Germline CDR1 MDHEN, CDR2 SYDVKM. For the CDR3, the DNA is TGTGCCAGCAGTTTTGCGGCAGGGAGGGGTCCTAACTATGGCTACACCTTC. It encodes CASSFAAGRGPNYGYTF.